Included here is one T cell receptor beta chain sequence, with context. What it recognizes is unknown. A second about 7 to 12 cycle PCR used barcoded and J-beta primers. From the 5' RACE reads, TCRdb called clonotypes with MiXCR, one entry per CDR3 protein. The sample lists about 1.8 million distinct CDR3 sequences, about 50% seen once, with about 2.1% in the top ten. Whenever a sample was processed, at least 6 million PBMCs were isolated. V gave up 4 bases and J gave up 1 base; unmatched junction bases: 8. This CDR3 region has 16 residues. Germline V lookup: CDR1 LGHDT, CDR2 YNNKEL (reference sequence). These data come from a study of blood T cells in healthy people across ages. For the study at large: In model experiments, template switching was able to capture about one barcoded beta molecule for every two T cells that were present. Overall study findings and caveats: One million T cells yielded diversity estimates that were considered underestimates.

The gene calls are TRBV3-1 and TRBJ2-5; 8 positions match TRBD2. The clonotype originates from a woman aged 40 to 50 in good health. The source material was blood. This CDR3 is CASSRRGGGTQETQYF. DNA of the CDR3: TGTGCCAGCAGCCGCCGTGGCGGGGGGACCCAAGAGACCCAGTACTTC.